The text below deals with one T cell receptor (beta chain). Antigen specificity is unknown. The CDR3 has 16 amino acids. Germline values: CDR1 MNHEY, CDR2 SVGAGI. V was trimmed by 0 bases and J by 2 bases, leaving 13 bases between them. Sequencing was performed with immunoSEQ multiplex PCR; in TCRdb, only in-frame clones are kept and a portion is missing. The sample has about 69,000 clones; about 90% are singletons. With autoimmune disease history or systemic immunosuppression, patients were excluded. This specimen comes from a study of OX40 agonist ivuxolimab in advanced cancers. Whole-study findings and limits: Clonal expansion by week 6 occurred in CD4+ and CD8+ blood T cells (at 0.1 to 3.0 mg/kg).

This TCR derives from an adult with an advanced solid tumor such as melanoma, head and neck, liver or kidney cancer. The specimen comprised CD4+ or CD8+ T cells sorted from blood, sampled in a trial of the OX40 agonist ivuxolimab. The V call is TRBV6-5, the J call TRBJ1-2, with a tentative D call TRBD1 (5 bases). In nucleotides, the CDR3 is TGTGCCAGCAGTTACTCGTCCCTGGCAGGGAACTATGGCTACACCTTC. This encodes CASSYSSLAGNYGYTF.